Listed here is a single T cell receptor (beta chain). Its antigen is currently unknown. This specimen comes from a study of T-cell reconstitution after alpha-beta-depleted transplantation in children. As it was prepared, the TCRbeta library received unique molecular identifiers. TCRdb analysed the PCR reads with MiXCR anew, one entry per CDR3 protein. In the table there are fewer than 1 million distinct CDR3 sequences, under 20% of which are singletons. Notes on the study in general: A year post-transplant, T-cell counts and diversity derived mostly from newly produced T cells. Diversity of TCRbeta at day 60 was high in some patients, arising from surviving recipient T cells and thymic progenitors. About two months after transplant, alpha-beta T cells reportedly came from several hundred expanded graft clones.

This CDR3 comprises 16 residues. Germline CDR1 is DFQATT and CDR2 is SNEGSKA (reference sequence). With V trimmed by 0 bases and J by 9 bases, 6 bases remained unmatched. The J gene is TRBJ1-6, the V gene TRBV20-1; 12 positions match TRBD1. The sequence was collected from a male patient under 18 who had a stem cell transplant for acute lymphoblastic leukemia, so the T cells may come from the graft donor. This material consisted of PBMCs, mostly from graft donor cells, taken 360 days after TCRalphabeta/CD19-depleted stem cell transplant. CDR3 sequence reads: CSARDQGQGAGSPLHF. CDR3 DNA sequence: TGCAGTGCTAGAGATCAGGGACAGGGGGCCGGTTCACCCCTCCACTTT.